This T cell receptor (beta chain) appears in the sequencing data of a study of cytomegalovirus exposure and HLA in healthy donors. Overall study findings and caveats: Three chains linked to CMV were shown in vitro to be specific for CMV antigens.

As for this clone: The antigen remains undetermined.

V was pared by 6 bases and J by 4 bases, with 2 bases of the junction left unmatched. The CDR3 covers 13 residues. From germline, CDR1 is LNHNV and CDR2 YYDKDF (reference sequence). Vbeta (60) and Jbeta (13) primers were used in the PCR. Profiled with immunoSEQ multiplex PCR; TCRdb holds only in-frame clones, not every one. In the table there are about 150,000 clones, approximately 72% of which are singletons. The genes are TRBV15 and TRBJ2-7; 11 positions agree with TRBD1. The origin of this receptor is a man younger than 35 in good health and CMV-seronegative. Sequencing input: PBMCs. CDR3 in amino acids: CATRDRGLYEQYF. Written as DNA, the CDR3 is TGTGCCACCAGGGACAGGGGGCTATACGAGCAGTACTTC. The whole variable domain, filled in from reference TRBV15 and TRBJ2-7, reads DAMVIQNPRYQVTQFGKPVTLSCSQTLNHNVMYWYQQKSSQAPKLLFHYYDKDFNNEADTPDNFQSRRPNTSFCFLDIRSPGLGDTAMYLCATRDRGLYEQYFGPGTRLTVT.